A single sample is the source of the 16 T cell receptor beta chains below, sequenced in a study of blood T cell repertoires in COVID-19. Only in-frame clones appear in the TCRdb table, and some are missing; sequencing was by immunoSEQ multiplex PCR. The repertoire holds around 200,000 clones, with more than 80% as singletons. The sample comprised PBMCs or T cells enriched from blood (not recorded which). The receptors originated from a woman aged 40 to 50 with acute COVID-19.

The sample holds a few counts of this clone. V is TRBV2 and J is TRBJ1-4; weak D call: TRBD1 (5 bases). Trimming took 7 bases from V and 4 from J, leaving 16 bases between them. Germline V gene lookup returns CDR1 SNHLY and CDR2 FYNNEI. CDR3 length: 15 residues. CDR3 sequence (DNA): TGTGCCAGCATTCACAGGACAACCCTTAATGAAAAACTGTTTTTT. This translates into CASIHRTTLNEKLFF.

This chain uses TRBV7-9 with TRBJ2-3, with 7 positions matching TRBD1. CDR3 length: 14 residues. Germline lookup yields CDR1 SEHNR and CDR2 FQNEAQ (reference sequence). The V and J ends lost 5 bases and 1 base, in that order; junction bases with no gene match: 3. CDR3 amino acids: CASSPGQGTDTQYF. In DNA, the CDR3 is TGTGCCAGCAGCCCAGGACAGGGCACAGATACGCAGTATTTT.

As regards this clone: Mismatch with germline at one junction end may stem from a read error. V is TRBV2 and J is TRBJ1-2; D remains unclear. CDR1 is SNHLY, CDR2 FYNNEI, per germline. This CDR3 is built from 11 residues. The CDR3 loop is CAGSQSDGYTF. In nucleotides, the CDR3 is TGTGCCGGCAGCCAGTCCGATGGCTACACCTTC.

This chain links TRBV27 with TRBJ1-2; TRBD1 might be the D (6 bases). The CDR3 is made up of 13 amino acids. Germline assignment: CDR1 MNHEY and CDR2 SMNVEV (reference sequence). V dropped 2 bases and J dropped 5 bases, with 9 bases sitting between them. The chain's CDR3 is CASSLRGGYGYTF. DNA for the CDR3: TGTGCCAGCAGTTTAAGGGGGGGTTATGGCTACACCTTC.

The CDR3 DNA reads as TGTGCCAGCAGCCACGACAGGGGGCTCACCTACAATGAGCAGTTCTTC. Translated: CASSHDRGLTYNEQFF. The rearrangement uses TRBV6-2 or TRBV6-3 and TRBJ2-1; TRBD1 matches 10 bases. This CDR3 contains 16 residues. V was pared by 6 bases and J by 2 bases, with 7 bases of the junction left unmatched. The germline V gene has CDR1 MNHEY and CDR2 SVGEGT.

The V gene is TRBV3-1 (or the pseudogene TRBV3-2), the J gene TRBJ1-1; D not certain. This CDR3 contains 13 residues. The germline V and J ends were trimmed by 1 base and 5 bases, with 8 bases remaining between them. The germline gives CDR1 LGHDT, CDR2 YNNKEL (reference sequence). CDR3 DNA sequence: TGTGCCAGCAGCCAAGTATCGGGGACTGAAGCTTTCTTT. Its protein is CASSQVSGTEAFF.

This clone occurred a few times. This sequence joins TRBV6-5 and TRBJ1-5, with TRBD1 as a possible D gene (6 bases). The CDR3 is 15 residues long. Germline loops: CDR1 MNHEY, CDR2 SVGAGI. Between the trimmed V and J ends, which lost 5 bases and 1 base, there was a span of 12 bases. CDR3 in DNA: TGTGCCAGCAGTCACGACAGGAACAGCAATCAGCCCCAGCATTTT. This encodes CASSHDRNSNQPQHF.

The chain links TRBV5-6 to TRBJ2-7; 8 positions agree with TRBD1. The CDR3 sequence is 15 residues long. Germline V lookup: CDR1 SGHDT, CDR2 YYEEEE. V was pared by 5 bases and J by 3 bases, with 10 bases of the junction left unmatched. The CDR3 loop is CASSFFRDRIYEQYF. CDR3 nucleotides: TGTGCCAGCAGTTTCTTCCGGGACAGGATCTACGAGCAGTACTTC.

CDR3 DNA: TGTGCCAATTCGGACCCGGGGGACACTGAAGCTTTCTTT. This translates into CANSDPGDTEAFF. The rearrangement joins TRBV28 to TRBJ1-1; maybe TRBD1 (5 bases). Trimming cost V 10 bases and J 3 bases, with 15 bases left between them. The CDR3 length is 13 residues. The V gene's germline CDR1 is MDHEN and CDR2 SYDVKM.

The DNA of the CDR3 is TGTGCCAGCAGCTACGGACAGGGAAACTATGGCTACACCTTC. Protein sequence: CASSYGQGNYGYTF. This chain uses TRBV7-8 with TRBJ1-2, with 8 nucleotides matching TRBD1. Germline V gene data show CDR1 as SGHVS and CDR2 as FQNEAQ. V was clipped by 4 bases and J by 2 bases; unmatched bases: 3. The CDR3 extends over 14 amino acids.

The gene calls are TRBV7-2 and TRBJ1-6; no reliable D call. This CDR3 is built from 12 residues. CDR1 is SGHTA and CDR2 is FQGNSA in the germline V gene. Trimming cost V 5 bases and J 14 bases, with 13 bases left between them. In nucleotides, the CDR3 is TGTGCCAGCAGCGGAGGCGCGGAAGCCCTCCACTTT. Translation gives CASSGGAEALHF.

The chain joins TRBV10-3 to TRBJ2-5; maybe TRBD1 (6 bases). With 6 bases removed from V and 3 bases from J, the gap between germline ends came to 14 bases. Germline values: CDR1 ENHRY, CDR2 SYGVKD. CDR3 length: 14 amino acids. This CDR3 is CAISPGDKKETQYF. DNA of the CDR3: TGTGCCATCAGCCCAGGGGACAAAAAAGAGACCCAGTACTTC.

The chain's CDR3 is CASSFGQGDETQYF. The CDR3 DNA sequence: TGTGCCAGCAGCTTCGGGCAGGGCGACGAGACCCAGTACTTC. This rearrangement joins TRBV7-3 to TRBJ2-5; D is perhaps TRBD1 (5 bases). The CDR3 contains 14 residues. Germline values: CDR1 SGHTA, CDR2 FQGTGA. V lost 3 bases and J 5 bases, leaving 13 bases between the germline ends.

The chain couples TRBV12-3 or TRBV12-4 to TRBJ1-4, with D possibly being TRBD1 (6 bases). Trimming took off 5 bases at V and 8 bases at J, with 12 bases between the two ends. The length of the CDR3 is 13 residues. CDR3 amino acids: CASSPGVGEKLFF. The CDR3 DNA is TGTGCCAGCAGTCCAGGGGTTGGGGAAAAACTGTTTTTT.

This CDR3 is CASSVVLGGTEAFF. For the CDR3, the DNA is TGTGCCAGCAGCGTAGTGCTCGGTGGTACTGAAGCTTTCTTT. The V and J genes are TRBV9 and TRBJ1-1; D uncertain. The CDR3 runs to 14 residues. Germline V lookup: CDR1 SGDLS, CDR2 YYNGEE. Trimming stripped 0 bases from V and 5 bases from J, with 11 bases between.

The chain links TRBV5-4 to TRBJ2-5; the match to TRBD1 covers 11 bases. The ends lost 4 bases at V and 3 bases at J; junction bases unmatched: 8. This CDR3 contains 16 residues. Germline CDR1 and CDR2: SGHNT and YYREEE (reference sequence). CDR3 bases: TGTGCCAGCAGCCAAGTACCGGGACAGGGGGAAGAGACCCAGTACTTC. Translating gives CASSQVPGQGEETQYF. Full variable domain (remainder filled in from reference TRBV5-4 and TRBJ2-5): ETGVTQSPTHLIKTRGQQVTLRCSSQSGHNTVSWYQQALGQGPQFIFQYYREEENGRGNFPPRFSGLQFPNYSSELNVNALELDDSALYLCASSQVPGQGEETQYFGPGTRLLVL.